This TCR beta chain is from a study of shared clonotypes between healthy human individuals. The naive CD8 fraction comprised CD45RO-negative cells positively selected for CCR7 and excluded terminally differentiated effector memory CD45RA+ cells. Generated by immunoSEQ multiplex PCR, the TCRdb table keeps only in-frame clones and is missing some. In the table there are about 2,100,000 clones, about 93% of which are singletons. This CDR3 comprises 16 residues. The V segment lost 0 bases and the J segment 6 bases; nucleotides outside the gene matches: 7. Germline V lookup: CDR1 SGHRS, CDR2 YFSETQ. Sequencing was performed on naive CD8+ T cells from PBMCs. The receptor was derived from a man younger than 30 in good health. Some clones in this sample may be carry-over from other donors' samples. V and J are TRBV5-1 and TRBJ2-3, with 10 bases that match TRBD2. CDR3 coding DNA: TGCGCCAGCAGCTTGGTGCCTAGCGGGAGATGGGATACGCAGTATTTT. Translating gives CASSLVPSGRWDTQYF.